Below are 16 T cell receptor beta chains sequenced from a single sample in a study of blood T cell repertoires in COVID-19. Some clones are missing from TCRdb's copy, which holds only in-frame ones; the method was immunoSEQ multiplex PCR. Of 90,000 to 130,000 clones in the sample, around 83% are singletons; the top ten hold 4% to 5%. Sequencing used peripheral blood. All receptors come from a woman in her seventies with acute or convalescent COVID-19.

The J gene is TRBJ2-1, the V gene TRBV7-2, with a possible D match to TRBD2 (5 bases). V gave up 5 bases and J gave up 10 bases, with 12 bases separating them. Germline values: CDR1 SGHTA, CDR2 FQGNSA. CDR3 length: 12 amino acids. CDR3 DNA sequence: TGTGCCAGCAGCCAGGCGGGCCTCGAGCAGTTCTTC. It encodes CASSQAGLEQFF.

The chain is built from TRBV24-1 and TRBJ2-1, with 11 nucleotides matching TRBD2. Trimming cost V 4 bases and J 7 bases; bases outside gene matches: 14. From germline, CDR1 is KGHDR and CDR2 SFDVKD. CDR3 length: 18 amino acids. The DNA of the CDR3 is TGTGCCACCAGTGAATTAACAGGGGATAGCGGGAGGGGGAATGAGCAGTTCTTC. Translation: CATSELTGDSGRGNEQFF.

This rearrangement joins TRBV7-3 to TRBJ2-2, with 7 bases that match TRBD1. Germline V gives CDR1 SGHTA, CDR2 FQGTGA. CDR3 size: 15 residues. Losses at the gene ends were 5 bases for V and 2 bases for J; bases not matched to a gene: 5. The CDR3 bases are TGTGCCAGCAGCCCCCCAGGGGGAAACACCGGGGAGCTGTTTTTT. It translates to CASSPPGGNTGELFF.

The chain joins TRBV3-1 (or the pseudogene TRBV3-2) to TRBJ2-7; 7 bases line up with TRBD2. The V segment lost 8 bases and the J segment 6 bases; nucleotides outside the gene matches: 19. This CDR3 has 16 amino acids. The germline CDR1 and CDR2 sequences are LGHDT and YNNKEL (reference sequence). For the CDR3, the DNA is TGTGCCAGCTCACGCCGCGTGGGCGGGAGTGTCGGCGAGCAGTACTTC. Translating it yields CASSRRVGGSVGEQYF.

The chain employs TRBV7-2 and TRBJ2-7; 10 bases match TRBD1. The CDR3 is made up of 15 amino acids. Germline V gene lookup returns CDR1 SGHTA and CDR2 FQGNSA. V dropped 1 base and J dropped 3; count of bases not matched to a gene: 3. CDR3: CASSLGTGGGYEQYV. DNA for the CDR3: TGTGCCAGCAGCTTAGGGACAGGGGGAGGCTACGAGCAGTACGTC.

V is TRBV7-8 and J is TRBJ1-5; D unresolved. The CDR3 covers 15 residues. Between the trimmed V and J ends, which lost 1 base and 1 base, there was a span of 8 bases. Germline V CDR1 and CDR2: SGHVS, FQNEAQ. CDR3 protein: CASSLGVQSNQPQHF. CDR3 coding DNA: TGTGCCAGCAGCTTAGGGGTACAGAGCAATCAGCCCCAGCATTTT.

The V call is TRBV13, the J call TRBJ1-2; TRBD1 aligns across 11 bases. The germline CDR1 and CDR2 sequences are PRHDT and FYEKMQ (reference sequence). V dropped 4 bases and J dropped 6; count of bases not matched to a gene: 13. CDR3 size: 17 residues. CDR3 nucleotide sequence: TGTGCCAGCAGCTCTCCCCTTTTGGACAGGGGGCCAGATGGCTACACCTTC. Amino acids: CASSSPLLDRGPDGYTF.

The V and J genes are TRBV29-1 and TRBJ1-1; D is ambiguous. Germline CDR1 is SQVTM and CDR2 is ANQGSEA. Trimming took off 5 bases at V and 0 bases at J, with 13 bases between the two ends. This CDR3 spans 14 amino acids. The CDR3: CSVQTRFLNTEAFF. CDR3 in DNA: TGCAGCGTTCAAACCCGGTTCTTGAACACTGAAGCTTTCTTT.

The chain carries TRBV19 and TRBJ1-2, with a tentative D call TRBD1 (5 bases). The CDR3 sequence is 15 residues long. Deletions cut 0 bases from V and 4 bases from J, with 12 bases between. Per germline, CDR1 LNHDA and CDR2 SQIVND (reference sequence). The CDR3 spells CASSIEKEGRYGYTF. In DNA form, the CDR3 reads TGTGCCAGTAGTATAGAGAAGGAGGGACGCTATGGCTACACCTTC.

This clone occurred once. The chain is built from TRBV3-1 (or the pseudogene TRBV3-2) and TRBJ2-2; D possibly corresponds to TRBD1 (6 bases). Germline CDR1 is LGHDT and CDR2 is YNNKEL (reference sequence). V was clipped by 4 bases and J by 6 bases, with 9 bases between them. The CDR3 runs to 13 residues. DNA of the CDR3: TGTGCCAGCAGCCGGACAGACCCCGGGGAGCTGTTTTTT. Translation gives CASSRTDPGELFF.

The chain uses TRBV29-1 and TRBJ2-1; a possible D gene is TRBD1 (6 bases). The CDR3 length is 15 residues. Trimming took 1 base from V and 6 from J, leaving 16 bases between them. CDR1 is SQVTM, CDR2 ANQGSEA, per germline. The CDR3 here is CSVEVGQSRSNEQFF. In DNA, the CDR3 is TGCAGCGTTGAAGTAGGACAGTCACGGAGCAATGAGCAGTTCTTC.

This clone was observed once. The chain employs TRBV28 and TRBJ1-5; D call uncertain. The CDR3 runs to 12 residues. The germline V gene has CDR1 MDHEN and CDR2 SYDVKM. The germline V and J ends were trimmed by 6 bases and 7 bases, with 10 bases remaining between them. The DNA for the CDR3 is TGTGCCAGCAGGTCAGCAGGACAGCCCCAGCATTTT. Translation: CASRSAGQPQHF.

The J gene is TRBJ1-1, the V gene TRBV20-1; 8 nucleotides agree with TRBD1. The germline CDR1 and CDR2 sequences are DFQATT and SNEGSKA (reference sequence). This CDR3 spans 11 amino acids. CDR3 sequence (DNA): TGCACGTACAGGGGGGACACTGAAGCTTTCTTT. Amino acids: CTYRGDTEAFF.

The gene calls are TRBV6-5 and TRBJ1-2, with D possibly TRBD1 on 5 matching bases. V lost 7 bases and J lost 3, with 12 bases in between. From germline, CDR1 is MNHEY and CDR2 SVGAGI. The CDR3 consists of 13 residues. The CDR3 sequence is CASTQGSYYGYTF. DNA for the CDR3: TGTGCCAGCACCCAGGGCTCTTACTATGGCTACACCTTC.

The rearrangement uses TRBV2 and TRBJ1-6, with TRBD1 as a possible D gene (6 bases). The CDR3 extends over 15 amino acids. From germline, CDR1 is SNHLY and CDR2 FYNNEI. Trimming left V 7 bases short and J 3 bases short, with 13 bases between. CDR3 in amino acids: CASIVRDIYNSPLHF. The CDR3 region has the DNA TGTGCCAGCATTGTACGGGACATCTATAATTCACCCCTCCACTTT.

V and J are TRBV28 and TRBJ1-1; D possibly corresponds to TRBD1 (5 bases). V gave up 6 bases and J gave up 1 base, with 15 bases separating them. The CDR3 runs to 15 residues. Germline CDR1 and CDR2: MDHEN and SYDVKM. CDR3 sequence (DNA): TGTGCCAGCAGCCAAGACAGTCCTTCGAACACTGAAGCTTTCTTT. Residues: CASSQDSPSNTEAFF.